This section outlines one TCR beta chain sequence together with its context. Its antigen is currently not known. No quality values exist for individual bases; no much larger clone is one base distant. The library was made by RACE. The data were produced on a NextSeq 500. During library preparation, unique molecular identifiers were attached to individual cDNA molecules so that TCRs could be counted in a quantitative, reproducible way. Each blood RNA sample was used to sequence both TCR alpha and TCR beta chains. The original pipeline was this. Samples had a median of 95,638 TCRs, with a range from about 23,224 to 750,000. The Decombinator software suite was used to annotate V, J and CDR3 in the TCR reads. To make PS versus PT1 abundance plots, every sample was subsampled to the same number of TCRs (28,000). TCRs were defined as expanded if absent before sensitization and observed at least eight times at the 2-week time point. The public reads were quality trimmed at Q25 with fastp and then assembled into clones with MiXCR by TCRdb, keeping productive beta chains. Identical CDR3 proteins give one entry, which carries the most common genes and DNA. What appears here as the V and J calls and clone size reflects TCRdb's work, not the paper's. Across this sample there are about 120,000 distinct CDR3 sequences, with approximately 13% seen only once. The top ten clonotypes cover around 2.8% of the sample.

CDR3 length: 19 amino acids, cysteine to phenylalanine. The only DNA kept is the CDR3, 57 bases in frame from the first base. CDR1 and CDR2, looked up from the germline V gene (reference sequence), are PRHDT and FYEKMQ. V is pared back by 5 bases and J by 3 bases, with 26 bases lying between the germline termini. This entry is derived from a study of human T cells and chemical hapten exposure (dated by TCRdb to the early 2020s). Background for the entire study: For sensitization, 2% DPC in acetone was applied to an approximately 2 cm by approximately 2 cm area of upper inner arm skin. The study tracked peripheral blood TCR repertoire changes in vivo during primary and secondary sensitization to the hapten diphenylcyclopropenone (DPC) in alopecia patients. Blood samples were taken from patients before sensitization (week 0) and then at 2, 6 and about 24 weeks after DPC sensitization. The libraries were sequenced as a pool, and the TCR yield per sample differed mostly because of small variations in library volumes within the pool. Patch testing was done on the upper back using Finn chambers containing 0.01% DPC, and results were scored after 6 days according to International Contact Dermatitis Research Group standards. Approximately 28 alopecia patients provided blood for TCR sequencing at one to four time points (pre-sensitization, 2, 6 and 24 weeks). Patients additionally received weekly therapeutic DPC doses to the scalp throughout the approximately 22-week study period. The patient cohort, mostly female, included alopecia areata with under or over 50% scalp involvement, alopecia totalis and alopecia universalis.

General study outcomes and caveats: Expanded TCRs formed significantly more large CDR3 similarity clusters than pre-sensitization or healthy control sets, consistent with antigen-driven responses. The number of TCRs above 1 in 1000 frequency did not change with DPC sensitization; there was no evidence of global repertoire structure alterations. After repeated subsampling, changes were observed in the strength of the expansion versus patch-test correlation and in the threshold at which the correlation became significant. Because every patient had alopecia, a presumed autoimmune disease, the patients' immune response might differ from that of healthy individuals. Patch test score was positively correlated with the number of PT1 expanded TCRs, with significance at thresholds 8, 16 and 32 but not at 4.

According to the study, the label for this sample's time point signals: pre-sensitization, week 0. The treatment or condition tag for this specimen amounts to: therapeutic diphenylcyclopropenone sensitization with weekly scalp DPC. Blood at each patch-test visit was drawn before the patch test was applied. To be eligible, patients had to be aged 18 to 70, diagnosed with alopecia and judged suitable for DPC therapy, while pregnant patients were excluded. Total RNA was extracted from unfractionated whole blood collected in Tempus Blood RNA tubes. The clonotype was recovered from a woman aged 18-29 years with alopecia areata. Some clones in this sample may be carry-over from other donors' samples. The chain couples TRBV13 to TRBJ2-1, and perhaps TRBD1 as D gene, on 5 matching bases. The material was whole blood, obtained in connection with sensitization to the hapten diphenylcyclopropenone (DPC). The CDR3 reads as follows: CASSPQLPPPGSFYNEQFF. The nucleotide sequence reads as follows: TGTGCCAGCAGCCCCCAACTGCCCCCCCCAGGGTCGTTCTACAATGAGCAGTTCTTC.